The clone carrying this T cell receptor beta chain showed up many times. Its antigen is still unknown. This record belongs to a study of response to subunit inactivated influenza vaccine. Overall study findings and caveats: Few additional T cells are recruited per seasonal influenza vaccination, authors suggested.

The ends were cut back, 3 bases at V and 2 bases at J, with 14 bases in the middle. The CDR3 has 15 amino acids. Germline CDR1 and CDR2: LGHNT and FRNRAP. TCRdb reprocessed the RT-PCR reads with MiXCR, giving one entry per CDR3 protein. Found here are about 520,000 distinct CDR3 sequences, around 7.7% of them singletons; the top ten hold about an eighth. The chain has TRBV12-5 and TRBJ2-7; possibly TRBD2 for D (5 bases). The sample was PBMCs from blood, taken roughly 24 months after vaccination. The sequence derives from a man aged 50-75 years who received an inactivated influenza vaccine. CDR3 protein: CASGLVVPSPYEQYF. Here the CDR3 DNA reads TGTGCTAGTGGTTTAGTAGTCCCTAGCCCCTACGAGCAGTACTTC.